The 28 T cell receptor beta chains below come from one sample, sequenced in a study of vaccination effects on CD4 cells after COVID-19. Their recognized antigens are unknown. Pools of viral peptides were used by the ViraFEST assay to expand antigen-specific CD4+ T cells ahead of sequencing. Cultured cells yielded isolated CD4+ T cells after approximately nine days. None of the vaccinated had previously contracted SARS-CoV-2, and their nucleocapsid antibodies tested negative. Sequenced by immunoSEQ multiplex PCR; TCRdb stores in-frame clones only, minus some. The sample yields roughly 45,000 clones, just over 75% seen once. This specimen consisted of CD4+ T cells from PBMCs cultured with SARS-CoV-2 spike peptides, obtained before COVID-19 vaccination. These TCRs come from a human donor who received a COVID-19 vaccine.

This clone showed up just once. The CDR3: CASSLRRDETEAFF. CDR3 nucleotides: TGTGCCAGCAGCCTTCGGAGGGATGAGACTGAAGCTTTCTTT. The gene calls are TRBV4-2 and TRBJ1-1, with D uncertain. This CDR3 spans 14 amino acids. V was shortened by 4 bases and J by 5 bases, with 14 bases between the two germline ends. CDR1 and CDR2 from the germline V gene are LGHNA and YNFKEQ.

The chain couples TRBV7-2 to TRBJ2-1; D may be TRBD1 or TRBD2 (5 bases each). The V gene lost 1 base and the J gene lost 3 bases, with 10 bases spanning the gap. The CDR3 contains 15 residues. Germline-derived CDR1 and CDR2 are SGHTA and FQGNSA. CDR3 sequence reads: CASSLVGEYYNEQFF. The CDR3 DNA reads TGTGCCAGCAGCTTAGTGGGGGAGTACTACAATGAGCAGTTCTTC.

The chain recombines TRBV6-5 with TRBJ1-1; TRBD1 matches 7 bases. V gave up 10 bases and J gave up 3 bases; unmatched junction bases: 11. This CDR3 has 14 amino acids. Germline values: CDR1 MNHEY, CDR2 SVGAGI. This CDR3 reads CATRGAGSDTEAFF. DNA for the CDR3: TGTGCCACCAGGGGGGCAGGCTCGGACACTGAAGCTTTCTTT.

The genes are TRBV30 and TRBJ2-5; TRBD2 is a possible D gene (5 bases). V lost 0 bases and J lost 5, with 10 bases in between. Germline V gene lookup returns CDR1 GTSNPN and CDR2 SVGIG (reference sequence). The CDR3 runs to 13 residues. The CDR3 spells CAWSVLGSETQYF. The DNA of the CDR3 is TGTGCCTGGAGTGTATTAGGGAGCGAGACCCAGTACTTC.

V usage is TRBV3-1 (or the pseudogene TRBV3-2) and J usage is TRBJ1-2; 7 bases align to TRBD1. Trimming removed 4 bases from V and 2 bases from J; junction bases left unmatched: 4. This CDR3 contains 14 residues. The germline V gene has CDR1 LGHDT and CDR2 YNNKEL (reference sequence). The CDR3 DNA is TGTGCCAGCAGCCTAATGACAGGGAACTATGGCTACACCTTC. This sequence encodes CASSLMTGNYGYTF.

This chain joins TRBV3-1 (or the pseudogene TRBV3-2) and TRBJ1-1; D gene ambiguous. V was shortened by 3 bases and J by 1 base, with 9 bases between the two germline ends. Germline V gene data show CDR1 as LGHDT and CDR2 as YNNKEL (reference sequence). This CDR3 region has 14 residues. Here the CDR3 reads CASSQIPGNTEAFF. CDR3 nucleotide sequence: TGTGCCAGCAGCCAGATTCCGGGGAACACTGAAGCTTTCTTT.

J is TRBJ1-1 and V is TRBV5-1, with a tentative D call TRBD1 (6 bases). Trimming left V 5 bases short and J 5 bases short, with 16 bases between. Germline V lookup: CDR1 SGHRS, CDR2 YFSETQ. The CDR3 has 14 residues. DNA for the CDR3: TGCGCCAGCAGGCTGGGAGGGGGAGAGACTGAAGCTTTCTTT. This translates into CASRLGGGETEAFF. Supplemented by reference TRBV5-1 and TRBJ1-1, the full variable domain reads KAGVTQTPRYLIKTRGQQVTLSCSPISGHRSVSWYQQTPGQGLQFLFEYFSETQRNKGNFPGRFSGRQFSNSRSEMNVSTLELGDSALYLCASRLGGGETEAFFGQGTRLTVV.

The V gene is TRBV29-1, the J gene TRBJ2-1, with 10 nucleotides matching TRBD1. Germline V lookup: CDR1 SQVTM, CDR2 ANQGSEA. CDR3 size: 14 residues. The ends lost 4 bases at V and 7 bases at J; junction bases unmatched: 7. The CDR3 DNA follows: TGCAGCGTTGTCCCCGGGACAGGGGTGAATGAGCAGTTCTTC. Encoded protein: CSVVPGTGVNEQFF.

The CDR3 sequence is CASSPRRGYSETQYF. The CDR3 DNA follows: TGTGCCAGCAGCCCGAGGAGGGGCTATTCGGAGACCCAGTACTTC. The chain uses TRBV7-2 and TRBJ2-5; tentatively, D is TRBD2 (6 bases). This CDR3 spans 15 amino acids. Looked up from germline, CDR1 is SGHTA and CDR2 is FQGNSA. The V end was cut by 5 bases, the J end by 5 bases, with 18 bases between.

The table lists this clone with a count of one. This sequence joins TRBV6-6 and TRBJ2-3; D possibly matches TRBD1 or TRBD2 (5 bases each). Germline V lookup: CDR1 MNHNY, CDR2 SVGAGI (reference sequence). Trimming stripped 2 bases from V and 0 bases from J, with 12 bases between. The CDR3 loop spans 16 amino acids. The CDR3 bases are TGTGCCAGCAGTTACAGAGGGGCTCAGAGCACAGATACGCAGTATTTT. Its translation: CASSYRGAQSTDTQYF.

V is TRBV18 and J is TRBJ1-2; D remains unclear. Germline CDR1 reads KGHSH; CDR2 reads LQKENI. The CDR3 has 15 residues. Between the trimmed V and J ends, which lost 3 bases and 2 bases, there was a span of 13 bases. The CDR3 DNA is TGTGCCAGCTCACCGACGATGGAGGGCAACTATGGCTACACCTTC. Its translation: CASSPTMEGNYGYTF.

The gene calls are TRBV7-6 and TRBJ2-1; TRBD2 aligns across 9 bases. The CDR3 totals 16 residues. Unmatched junction bases numbered 12, after V lost 5 bases and J lost 7 bases. CDR1 and CDR2 (germline): SGHVS, FNYEAQ. CDR3 amino acids: CASSPWGSGGGNEQFF. In DNA, the CDR3 is TGTGCCAGCAGCCCCTGGGGTAGCGGGGGTGGTAATGAGCAGTTCTTC.

V usage is TRBV5-1 and J usage is TRBJ2-5; D gene uncertain. Germline-derived CDR1 and CDR2 are SGHRS and YFSETQ. V was pared by 4 bases and J by 5 bases, with 9 bases between. The CDR3 runs to 12 residues. For the CDR3, the DNA is TGCGCCAGCAGCCTCGACGGGGAGACCCAGTACTTC. Translating gives CASSLDGETQYF.

This clone was observed a single time. The rearrangement joins TRBV19 to TRBJ1-1; D remains ambiguous. The CDR3 contains 13 residues. CDR1 and CDR2 (germline): LNHDA, SQIVND (reference sequence). Trimming removed 8 bases from V and 3 bases from J, with 13 bases in between. Written as DNA, the CDR3 is TGTGCCAGTTCCATACCTCCTTACACTGAAGCTTTCTTT. It specifies CASSIPPYTEAFF.

This sequence joins TRBV18 and TRBJ2-1, with 8 bases lining up with TRBD1. This CDR3 is built from 15 residues. CDR1 and CDR2 from the germline V gene are KGHSH and LQKENI. With 5 bases clipped from V and 1 base from J, the junction kept 4 bases outside the gene matches. For the CDR3, the DNA is TGTGCCAGCTCAGGACAGGGTGGATCCTACAATGAGCAGTTCTTC. It specifies CASSGQGGSYNEQFF.

J is TRBJ1-1 and V is TRBV6-5; D might be TRBD1 (6 bases). V lost 7 bases and J lost 1, with 10 bases in between. The length of the CDR3 is 13 residues. The V gene's germline CDR1 is MNHEY and CDR2 SVGAGI. The CDR3 bases are TGTGCCAGCACCAAACAGGGGAACACTGAAGCTTTCTTT. This gives the protein CASTKQGNTEAFF.

This clone occurred a few times. V and J are TRBV5-4 and TRBJ2-1; TRBD2 matches at 8 bases. This CDR3 is 13 amino acids long. The V and J ends lost 10 bases and 2 bases, in that order; junction bases with no gene match: 5. The germline V gene has CDR1 SGHNT and CDR2 YYREEE (reference sequence). The CDR3 loop is CAARGGPYNEQFF. The CDR3 DNA reads TGTGCCGCCCGGGGGGGGCCCTACAATGAGCAGTTCTTC.

This clone was counted a single time. This rearrangement joins TRBV18 to TRBJ2-5; TRBD1 might be the D (6 bases). The CDR3 is 14 amino acids. CDR1 and CDR2 (germline): KGHSH, LQKENI. V lost 1 base to trimming and J lost 3 bases, with 9 bases between them. CDR3 bases: TGTGCCAGCTCACCACTCCAGGGGAAAGAGACCCAGTACTTC. The encoded protein is CASSPLQGKETQYF.

The chain couples TRBV7-3 to TRBJ1-2; 8 bases match TRBD1. Trimming took 5 bases from V and 8 from J; bases not matched to a gene: 7. In germline, CDR1 is SGHTA, CDR2 FQGTGA. The CDR3 is made up of 13 amino acids. DNA for the CDR3: TGTGCCAGCAGCCTGCAAGGACAGGGAGGCTACACCTTC. The encoded protein is CASSLQGQGGYTF.

V gene TRBV2 combines with J gene TRBJ1-2, with no clear D. CDR3 length: 15 amino acids. Trimming pared 3 bases from V and 2 bases from J, leaving 13 bases between. Germline-derived CDR1 and CDR2 are SNHLY and FYNNEI. CDR3 protein: CASSEWQAQNYGYTF. The CDR3 DNA reads as TGTGCCAGCAGTGAGTGGCAGGCCCAGAACTATGGCTACACCTTC.

This clone came up a few times. The rearrangement uses TRBV18 and TRBJ2-5; TRBD1 might be the D (5 bases). Germline loops: CDR1 KGHSH, CDR2 LQKENI. The V end lost 0 bases, the J end lost 3 bases, and 8 bases lay between the germline ends. The CDR3 covers 14 residues. CDR3 DNA: TGTGCCAGCTCACCACCTCAAGGGGAAGAGACCCAGTACTTC. This codes for CASSPPQGEETQYF.

V usage is TRBV5-6 and J usage is TRBJ2-4, with TRBD1 matching 7 bases. Trimming removed 4 bases from V and 6 bases from J; junction bases left unmatched: 10. Germline V CDR1 and CDR2: SGHDT, YYEEEE. This CDR3 region has 15 residues. CDR3 in amino acids: CASSLEDRDPNIQYF. For the CDR3, the DNA is TGTGCCAGCAGCCTGGAAGACAGGGACCCAAACATTCAGTACTTC.

The V gene is TRBV10-3, the J gene TRBJ1-1; TRBD1 might be the D (5 bases). Germline CDR1 is ENHRY and CDR2 is SYGVKD. This CDR3 is built from 15 residues. The ends were cut back, 4 bases at V and 5 bases at J, with 17 bases in the middle. The CDR3: CAISAVTTEGTEAFF. Written as DNA, the CDR3 is TGTGCCATCAGTGCCGTGACAACCGAGGGGACTGAAGCTTTCTTT.

This chain connects TRBV6-5 to TRBJ1-6; unclear D gene. V lost 2 bases to trimming and J lost 6 bases, with 11 bases between them. The CDR3 covers 15 residues. Germline CDR1 MNHEY, CDR2 SVGAGI. CDR3 sequence (DNA): TGTGCCAGCAGTTACGGCGTTCAGGCTAATTCACCCCTCCACTTT. Protein product: CASSYGVQANSPLHF.

In its sample, this clone was seen a few times. The chain employs TRBV27 and TRBJ1-5; D remains ambiguous. V was pared by 7 bases and J by 4 bases, with 8 bases between. The CDR3 extends over 12 amino acids. Germline CDR1 reads MNHEY; CDR2 reads SMNVEV (reference sequence). CDR3 sequence: CASKGRNQPQHF. Written as DNA, the CDR3 is TGTGCCAGCAAGGGAAGGAATCAGCCCCAGCATTTT.

This chain connects TRBV2 to TRBJ1-2; D uncertain. Trimming removed 3 bases at V and 1 base at J, with 9 bases between. The CDR3 runs to 14 residues. The germline gives CDR1 SNHLY, CDR2 FYNNEI. The CDR3 is CASSELKVNYGYTF. In nucleotides, the CDR3 is TGTGCCAGCAGTGAGCTCAAGGTTAACTATGGCTACACCTTC.

This chain connects TRBV13 to TRBJ2-3; 9 bases agree with TRBD1. Germline loops: CDR1 PRHDT, CDR2 FYEKMQ (reference sequence). The CDR3 loop spans 16 amino acids. The ends lost 5 bases at V and 0 bases at J; junction bases unmatched: 6. The CDR3 reads CASSPGTGTSTDTQYF. The CDR3 nucleotides read TGTGCCAGCAGCCCGGGGACAGGGACTAGCACAGATACGCAGTATTTT. Based on the CDR3 plus reference TRBV13 and TRBJ2-3, the full variable domain is AAGVIQSPRHLIKEKRETATLKCYPIPRHDTVYWYQQGPGQDPQFLISFYEKMQSDKGSIPDRFSAQQFSDYHSELNMSSLELGDSALYFCASSPGTGTSTDTQYFGPGTRLTVL.

The rearrangement links TRBV6-1 to TRBJ1-4, with a tentative D call TRBD1 (6 bases). Trimming pared 1 base from V and 7 bases from J, leaving 13 bases between. The CDR3 has 15 amino acids. Germline CDR1 and CDR2: MNHNS and SASEGT. The CDR3 here is CASSEGWGQGEKLFF. As DNA, the CDR3 is TGTGCCAGCAGTGAAGGGTGGGGGCAGGGTGAAAAACTGTTTTTT.